The 21 T cell receptor beta chains reported below all come from one sample, sequenced in a study of naive and memory T cell subsets. The beta constant-region primer was an equimolar mix of two oligonucleotides covering TRBC1 and TRBC2. MiXCR, applied by TCRdb to the UMI-ligation and nested PCR reads, yields one record per CDR3 protein. The sample records under 35,000 distinct CDR3 sequences, about 10% being singletons. Sequenced: effector memory CD4+ T cells from blood. Subset denoted: effector memory, CD45RA- CD27-. The receptors here all came from a human donor in good health.

In its sample, this clonotype was seen many times. The chain uses TRBV20-1 and TRBJ1-3; D remains unclear. The germline V gene encodes CDR1 DFQATT and CDR2 SNEGSKA (reference sequence). The CDR3 loop spans 13 amino acids. V lost 2 bases and J 1 base, leaving 6 bases between the germline ends. CDR3 DNA: TGCAGTGCTAGACTTCCATCTGGAAACACCATATATTTT. Translated: CSARLPSGNTIYF.

This clonotype was counted ten times or more. The V and J genes are TRBV10-3 and TRBJ2-1; 7 bases are a match to TRBD2. CDR3 length: 15 amino acids. Germline V gene sequence: CDR1 ENHRY, CDR2 SYGVKD. V dropped 0 bases and J dropped 5; count of bases not matched to a gene: 4. The CDR3 protein is CAISESQRGDNEQFF. The CDR3 DNA sequence: TGTGCCATCAGTGAGTCCCAGCGGGGAGACAATGAGCAGTTCTTC.

This rearrangement joins TRBV12-3 or TRBV12-4 to TRBJ1-1, with 7 positions matching TRBD1. This CDR3 is 14 amino acids long. With 6 bases clipped from V and 2 bases from J, the junction kept 6 bases outside the gene matches. The CDR3 protein is CASRGQVVNTEAFF. CDR3 DNA: TGTGCCAGCAGAGGACAGGTCGTAAACACTGAAGCTTTCTTT.

The genes are TRBV7-3 and TRBJ2-7; either TRBD1 or TRBD2 may fit D (6 bases each). The CDR3 totals 14 residues. The V gene lost 5 bases and the J gene lost 4 bases, with 15 bases spanning the gap. The V gene's germline CDR1 is SGHTA and CDR2 FQGTGA. The CDR3, as DNA: TGTGCCAGCAGCGGAGGGGGACCTACATACGAGCAGTACTTC. This sequence encodes CASSGGGPTYEQYF.

By share, this clonotype ranks as medium-sized. The genes are TRBV5-1 and TRBJ2-7, with TRBD2 as a possible D gene (5 bases). The CDR3 has 13 residues. Germline CDR1 is SGHRS and CDR2 is YFSETQ. V was pared by 4 bases and J by 0 bases, with 8 bases between. The CDR3 here is CASSEGSSYEQYF. CDR3 DNA: TGCGCCAGCAGCGAGGGAAGCTCCTACGAGCAGTACTTC.

In its sample, this clonotype was seen a few times. The rearrangement uses TRBV7-2 and TRBJ2-3; D remains unclear. The germline CDR1 and CDR2 sequences are SGHTA and FQGNSA. Trimming removed 6 bases from V and 7 bases from J, with 14 bases in between. This CDR3 has 13 residues. CDR3 in DNA: TGTGCCAGCAGGTCCGTGGCTAAGAATACGCAGTATTTT. It codes for CASRSVAKNTQYF.

In its sample, this clonotype was seen many times. V and J are TRBV12-3 or TRBV12-4 and TRBJ2-7; D call uncertain. This CDR3 has 13 amino acids. The V end lost 5 bases, the J end lost 2 bases, and 10 bases lay between the germline ends. The CDR3 region is CASSQSRAYEQYF. CDR3 DNA sequence: TGTGCCAGCAGTCAAAGCAGAGCCTACGAGCAGTACTTC.

This clonotype was counted at least ten times. The chain recombines TRBV7-6 with TRBJ2-3; D uncertain. CDR3 size: 14 residues. The V end was cut by 3 bases, the J end by 4 bases, with 11 bases between. Looked up from germline, CDR1 is SGHVS and CDR2 is FNYEAQ. In DNA, the CDR3 is TGTGCCAGCAGCTTGGGTACTGATTCAGATACGCAGTATTTT. This gives the protein CASSLGTDSDTQYF.

The chain uses TRBV5-4 and TRBJ2-7; TRBD1 matches at 8 bases. J lost 3 bases, V lost 3 bases, and 5 bases had no gene match. CDR3 size: 14 residues. Germline CDR1 is SGHNT and CDR2 is YYREEE (reference sequence). The CDR3 DNA reads as TGTGCCAGCAGCTCCCGGGACAGGCTCTACGAGCAGTACTTC. It yields the protein CASSSRDRLYEQYF.

This clonotype was seen repeatedly, ten times or more. The rearrangement joins TRBV6-2 or TRBV6-3 to TRBJ2-7, with TRBD1 identical over 8 bases. With V trimmed by 6 bases and J by 2 bases, 3 bases remained unmatched. The CDR3 runs 13 residues. Germline loops: CDR1 MNHEY, CDR2 SVGEGT. CDR3 residues: CASSRDRTYEQYF. The CDR3 DNA is TGTGCCAGCAGCCGGGACAGGACCTACGAGCAGTACTTC.

The genes are TRBV20-1 and TRBJ2-7; TRBD2 aligns across 7 bases. The length of the CDR3 is 12 residues. Germline-derived CDR1 and CDR2 are DFQATT and SNEGSKA (reference sequence). The J segment lost 8 bases and the V segment lost 5 bases, leaving 9 bases of the junction unmatched. CDR3 coding DNA: TGCAGTGCTGAGACTAGCCAGGACCAGCAGTACTTC. The encoded protein is CSAETSQDQQYF.

This clonotype was detected only a few times. This chain uses TRBV6-2 or TRBV6-3 with TRBJ1-1, with 8 bases fitting TRBD1. V trimming: 6 bases; J trimming: 3 bases; junction bases outside the gene matches: 12. This CDR3 is built from 16 residues. CDR1 MNHEY and CDR2 SVGEGT come from the germline V gene. CDR3 region: CASRHGDRGPYTEAFF. Written as DNA, the CDR3 is TGTGCCAGCAGACATGGCGACAGGGGACCCTACACTGAAGCTTTCTTT.

This clonotype showed up just a few times. The rearrangement joins TRBV15 to TRBJ2-3; D is undetermined. Trimming removed 0 bases from V and 3 bases from J, with 13 bases in between. Germline V gives CDR1 LNHNV, CDR2 YYDKDF (reference sequence). This CDR3 is built from 16 residues. The CDR3 reads CATSRDASIGTDTQYF. In DNA form, the CDR3 reads TGTGCCACCAGCAGAGATGCGTCGATAGGGACAGATACGCAGTATTTT.

The sample holds many counts of this clonotype. The CDR3 protein is CASSSSGTGTETQYF. CDR3 DNA: TGTGCCAGCAGTTCTTCCGGGACAGGGACAGAGACCCAGTACTTC. The J gene is TRBJ2-5, the V gene TRBV6-5; TRBD1 matches 9 bases. This CDR3 contains 15 residues. The germline V gene encodes CDR1 MNHEY and CDR2 SVGAGI. The junction had 7 bases not matched to a gene; V was cut back by 4 bases and J by 4 bases.

The sample holds many counts of this clonotype. The chain has TRBV15 and TRBJ2-3; 9 nucleotides agree with TRBD2. V trimming: 3 bases; J trimming: 7 bases; junction bases outside the gene matches: 11. Germline V gene sequence: CDR1 LNHNV, CDR2 YYDKDF (reference sequence). This CDR3 is built from 16 residues. The CDR3 is CATSSASGVRSNTQYF. Here the CDR3 DNA reads TGTGCCACCAGCAGTGCTAGCGGGGTCCGTTCCAATACGCAGTATTTT.

The chain links TRBV25-1 to TRBJ2-3; D gene ambiguous. The CDR3 sequence is 13 residues long. V was cut by 0 bases and J by 10 bases, with 11 bases left in between. Germline assignment: CDR1 MGHDK and CDR2 SYGVNS. CDR3 protein: CASSEYVGKSQYF. The CDR3 DNA reads as TGTGCCAGCAGTGAATATGTAGGGAAATCGCAGTATTTT.

Points on this clonotype: A much larger clone lies a single base off, so this may be a read error. Here the CDR3 reads CSSSLNGPNTEAFF. As DNA, the CDR3 is TGTTCCAGCAGCTTAAACGGACCTAACACTGAAGCTTTCTTT. The chain uses TRBV7-2 and TRBJ1-1; D uncertain. The CDR3 length is 14 residues. Germline V gene lookup returns CDR1 SGHTA and CDR2 FQGNSA.

The genes are TRBV15 and TRBJ1-2; TRBD1 might be the D (5 bases). Germline V CDR1 and CDR2: LNHNV, YYDKDF (reference sequence). V lost 3 bases and J 7 bases, leaving 18 bases between the germline ends. The length of the CDR3 is 15 residues. The CDR3 is CATSSQLDSSGGYTF. The CDR3 region has the DNA TGTGCCACCAGCAGCCAACTAGACAGCTCTGGTGGCTACACCTTC.

This clonotype has a count of ten or more. The rearrangement links TRBV7-2 to TRBJ2-3, with no clear D. V shed 5 bases and J shed 7 bases, with 13 bases lying between them. CDR1 is SGHTA, CDR2 FQGNSA, per germline. This CDR3 has 13 residues. CDR3 sequence reads: CASSQAHQYTQYF. For the CDR3, the DNA is TGTGCCAGCAGCCAAGCACATCAGTATACGCAGTATTTT.

This clonotype was picked up a small number of times. This CDR3 is CASSLDRHTPEQYF. DNA for the CDR3: TGTGCCAGCAGCTTAGATCGACACACTCCCGAGCAGTACTTC. This rearrangement joins TRBV11-3 to TRBJ2-7, with D hard to call. This CDR3 has 14 residues. Germline assignment: CDR1 SGHNT and CDR2 YENEEA. The V and J ends lost 0 bases and 6 bases respectively, with 12 bases between them.

This clonotype was counted between two and nine times. This chain joins TRBV6-2 or TRBV6-3 and TRBJ2-3, with D unclear. The V end lost 2 bases, the J end lost 5 bases, and 14 bases lay between the germline ends. The CDR3 loop spans 15 amino acids. CDR1 is MNHEY and CDR2 is SVGEGT in the germline V gene. In DNA form, the CDR3 reads TGTGCCAGCAGTTACCTGGGTCGAGACGGAGATACGCAGTATTTT. Translating it yields CASSYLGRDGDTQYF.